The text below deals with one T cell receptor beta chain. This clonotype was recorded many times. Which antigen it targets is not known. No much larger clone is present one base from it, and per-base qualities are unavailable. Separate amplification of TCR alpha and beta chain libraries was performed from the second PCR step onward. Donor CMV status was determined by IFNgamma production from CD4+ T cells after overnight stimulation of fresh PBMCs with CMV viral lysate. Miltenyi beads were used first to positively select CD4 T cells, and CD8 T cells were then positively selected from the CD4-negative fraction. After staining for CD3, CD4, CD8, CD45RA, CD27 and a live/dead dye, cells were sorted on a BD Aria II into four subsets based on CD45RA and CD27. A few healthy volunteers provided blood, and the blood of each volunteer was split into CD4 and CD8 T cells and then into four differentiation subsets. About 120 ml of peripheral blood was drawn per donor, and PBMC were isolated by Ficoll-Paque PLUS density-gradient centrifugation. Sorted cells were lysed in RLT buffer, and RNA was extracted with a Qiagen RNeasy kit and stored at -80°C.

Trimming leaves V shorter by 5 bases and J shorter by 3 bases, with the junction holding 12 bases beyond the gene matches. The CDR3 spans 17 residues, from the cysteine through the phenylalanine. The only DNA kept is the CDR3, 51 bases in frame from the first base. The library came from UMI-ligation and nested PCR. An equimolar mix of two oligonucleotides covering both TRBC1 and TRBC2 was used as the beta constant-region primer. A single-stranded oligonucleotide containing the SP2 primer and a 12-nucleotide UMI was joined to the 3' end of the cDNA by T4 RNA ligase 1. Four rounds of PCR, combining the SP2 primer with nested alpha and beta constant-region primers, were used to amplify the ligated cDNA. Incubation of the ligation reaction lasted about 20-25 hours at 16 degrees C. PCR2 was typically performed as a SYBR Green qPCR and was stopped at a predetermined threshold so that over-amplification was prevented. Every purification after the first one was done using Agencourt AMPure XP magnetic beads. Library quantification was done by Qubit, followed by a TapeStation check on which the main peak was expected at around 650 bp. The pooled libraries were sequenced on an Illumina MiSeq using v2 2x251 paired-end kits, which usually yielded roughly 1-2.2 million reads per sample. Libraries were pooled at around 4 nM per sample, and 5-7% PhiX was added to improve cluster recognition. Concerning the study's data processing: V and J genes were assigned to Demultiplexor-processed FASTQ reads by Decombinator through tag matching, with a single base-pair mismatch being allowed. By using UMIs, Collapsinator corrected both sequencing errors and the frequency errors caused by PCR heterogeneity. TCRs were translated and CDR3s were extracted from the conserved cysteine to the FGXG phenylalanine by CDR3Translator, with non-productive sequences being flagged. Gini, Shannon entropy and inverse Simpson indices were calculated on repertoires that had been subsampled to equal numbers of UMI-defined TCRs. Power-law fits to clonotype abundance distributions were performed by maximum likelihood within the linear range. For one naive CD8 sample, the pipeline and MIGEC produced similar UMI counts, unique TCR numbers and clonal distributions. Repertoires were searched for roughly 7,300 CMV-associated CDR3 sequences compiled from VDJdb and a published dataset. Starting from the raw public reads, TCRdb applied fastp trimming at Q25, assembled clones with MiXCR and retained in-frame beta chains. All rows with the same CDR3 protein become a single entry with the most common DNA and genes. In this record, the V and J calls reflect TCRdb's handling and not the investigators' own analysis. Present in this sample are 65,000 to 85,000 distinct CDR3 sequences, 13% of which were seen just once. The ten largest clones add up to 0.75% to 1% of the sample.

The data derive from a study of naive and memory T cell subsets (dated by TCRdb to about 2017). Background for the entire study: Sorted naive and memory T cell subsets from peripheral blood were analyzed in the study using a UMI-based, open-source pipeline for TCR alpha and beta sequencing. IgG serology results and the functional CMV T cell responses were in complete agreement. RNA was DNase-treated and reverse transcribed with TCR constant-region primers, mostly using SuperScript III. Here is what the overall study found, with its caveats: A power law was followed by TCR abundance, with an exponent that differed between naive and memory subsets but was consistent across the three individuals. RNA-based TCR counts may be affected by expression changes linked to T cell activation and differentiation. In both CD4 and CD8 cells, going from naive through CM, EM and EMRA, the Gini index went up while Shannon and inverse Simpson diversity went down. No ground truth was available to validate the repertoire findings for the naive and memory subsets. Single alpha or beta chain sequences, rather than paired alpha/beta receptors, were used to define clonotypes. After error correction, only a single occurrence was seen for over 95% of naive TCR sequences, so much steeper abundance distributions were produced than in memory subsets.

The sequence links TRBV12-3 or TRBV12-4 to TRBJ1-5; TRBD1 agrees with 8 junctional bases. Sequencing input: central memory CD4+ T cells from blood. Per the publication, the cell subset or site label means: central memory, CD45RA- CD27+. This receptor was taken from a human donor in good health. The bases read TGTGCCAGCAGTCCACCCTACAGGGGGGATCCCAATCAGCCCCAGCATTTT. Its translation reads: CASSPPYRGDPNQPQHF.